Listed below are T cell receptor beta chains from one sample, sequenced in a study of identical twins. TCRdb processed the 5' RACE reads anew with MiXCR; each CDR3 protein has one entry. The sample has 1.5 million to 2 million distinct CDR3 sequences; less than 35% are singletons. Sequenced sample: cord blood. These receptors originate from a newborn girl in good health. Both conserved end residues are part of each CDR3. The D gene is left open where the match is weak. Size tells how often a clone was seen (once, few, many) or the class of an expanded clone, and some rows leave it out.

>-|TRBV20-1|-|TRBJ1-5
TGCAGTGCTAGTCAGGGCAGGCCCCGGGGGTATAGCAATCAGCCCCAGCATTTT
CSASQGRPRGYSNQPQHF
>-|TRBV6-6|-|TRBJ1-5
TGTGCCAGCACTCTCCGACAGGTTAGCAATCAGCCCCAGCATTTT
CASTLRQVSNQPQHF
>few|TRBV5-5|-|TRBJ1-2
TGTGCCAGCAGCTTGGCCGGAGTAGAGGGCTACACCTTC
CASSLAGVEGYTF
>few|TRBV5-1|-|TRBJ2-1
TGCGCCAGCAGCTTACCCCGAACAGCTTTCCCCTACAATGAGCAGTTCTTC
CASSLPRTAFPYNEQFF
>-|TRBV27|TRBD2|TRBJ2-3
TGTGCCAGCAGTTTAATGGGACTAGCGGGGGGATATTACGATACGCAGTATTTT
CASSLMGLAGGYYDTQYF
>-|TRBV6-5|TRBD1|TRBJ2-7
TGTGCCAGCAGTCCGACGGACAGGCAATCCTACGAGCAGTACTTC
CASSPTDRQSYEQYF
>-|TRBV6-5|-|TRBJ1-2
TGTGCCGGCAGTTTAAAAGGGGCCGGCTACACCTTC
CAGSLKGAGYTF
>-|TRBV6-1|-|TRBJ1-2
TGTGCCAGCAGTGAGGCCCGGTCGAACTATGGCTACACCTTC
CASSEARSNYGYTF
>-|TRBV10-3|-|TRBJ1-5
TGTGCCATCAGTGCGGGACACAATCAGCCCCGGCATTTT
CAISAGHNQPRHF
>few|TRBV10-3|TRBD2|TRBJ2-1
TGTGCCATGGGAGGGGAGAACAATGAGCAGTTCTTC
CAMGGENNEQFF
>few|TRBV20-1|-|TRBJ2-1
TGCAGTGCTAGAGAGGGACCCTACAATGAGCAGTTCTTC
CSAREGPYNEQFF
>-|TRBV20-1|TRBD1|TRBJ2-7
TGCAGTGCTAGAGATCGGGGCGGGACAGGGGGCTACGAGCAGTACTTC
CSARDRGGTGGYEQYF
>-|TRBV20-1|-|TRBJ2-3
TGCAGTGTCACAGGGGCGAGCGGGGTCCTCTATAGCACAGATACGCAGTATTTT
CSVTGASGVLYSTDTQYF
>few|TRBV5-1|TRBD1|TRBJ1-1
TGCGCCAGCAGCTACGCCGACAGGGCGATGAACACTGAAGCTTTCTTT
CASSYADRAMNTEAFF
>-|TRBV20-1|-|TRBJ2-7
TGCAGTGCTAGGTACCGGGACACCTTATACGAGCAGTACTTC
CSARYRDTLYEQYF
>few|TRBV24-1|-|TRBJ2-5
TGTGCCATCGATGACATGTACCAAGAGACCCAGTACTTC
CAIDDMYQETQYF
>few|TRBV6-5|TRBD1|TRBJ1-2
TGTGCCAGCAGTTACTTGGACAGGGGTGGCTACACCTTC
CASSYLDRGGYTF
>few|TRBV5-1|-|TRBJ2-1
TGCGCCAGCAGTATCCCTAGCGTTAAGGATGAGCAGTTCTTC
CASSIPSVKDEQFF
>-|TRBV4-2|TRBD2|TRBJ2-7
TGTGCCAGCAGCCAAGATCCGGGACTAGCGGGAGAAGGGGCCTACAATGAGCAGTACTTC
CASSQDPGLAGEGAYNEQYF
>-|TRBV28|-|TRBJ1-6
TGTGCCAGCAAAGGGCAGTTCAATTCACCCCTCCACTTT
CASKGQFNSPLHF
>-|TRBV20-1|-|TRBJ1-1
TGCAGTGCTAGAAGCCTACATCCAATCACTGAAGCTTTCTTT
CSARSLHPITEAFF
>-|TRBV12-3/TRBV12-4|-|TRBJ2-5
TGTGCCAGCAGTTTCGGGCTAGAAGAGACCCAGTACTTC
CASSFGLEETQYF